The sequence of this T cell receptor beta chain was determined in a study of blood T cell repertoires in COVID-19. About the study: Collection of acute and convalescent COVID-19 samples took place in the United States, Italy and Spain.

The count of this clone is one. The data were produced by immunoSEQ multiplex PCR, yet TCRdb's version contains in-frame clones alone and is incomplete. The table shows about 170,000 clones, with about 85% occurring only once. The CDR3 length is 13 residues. V was shortened by 6 bases and J by 5 bases, with 13 bases between the two germline ends. Germline values: CDR1 MNHEY, CDR2 SVGAGI. The rearrangement uses TRBV6-5 and TRBJ1-2; D remains ambiguous. The clonotype was recovered from a human donor with acute or convalescent COVID-19. The donor label of this sample is uncertain. The sequencing input was peripheral blood. The CDR3, as DNA: TGTGCCAGCAGCTCGTCCTGGGCATATGGCTACACCTTC. Encoded protein: CASSSSWAYGYTF.